The TCR beta chain described here comes from a study of response to subunit inactivated influenza vaccine. The V gene end was trimmed by 1 base and the J gene end by 1 base; junction bases not matched to a gene: 3. This CDR3 contains 14 residues. CDR1 is DFQATT, CDR2 SNEGSKA, per germline (reference sequence). TCRdb used MiXCR to reprocess the RT-PCR reads, holding one entry per CDR3 protein. The profile shows just under 550,000 distinct CDR3 sequences, under 30% of them singletons. These same data were also listed under a study on T cells expressing NK-cell markers. That work states: UMIs were included in TCR beta cDNA generated by 5'RACE template switching. The sequencing cohort of eight donors included seven HCMV-seropositive individuals and one seronegative individual. Sorting was limited to alpha-beta TCR-expressing T cells with an anti-gamma-delta TCR antibody in several experiments. As a fraction of CD8+ T cells, dominant NKG2C+ clonotypes reached about 1.0-8% in about six donors. These clonotypes, the leaders elsewhere, also led the CD3+CD56-NKG2C+ fraction in a few donors.

This rearrangement joins TRBV20-1 to TRBJ1-1; 7 positions match TRBD1. The sequencing used CD4+ T cells sorted from PBMCs, collected 11 to 12 days after vaccination. The receptor's source is a man aged 45 to 65 who received an inactivated influenza vaccine. As DNA, the CDR3 is TGCAGTGCTAGAGTAGGACAGGCGAACACTGAAGCTTTCTTT. It specifies CSARVGQANTEAFF.